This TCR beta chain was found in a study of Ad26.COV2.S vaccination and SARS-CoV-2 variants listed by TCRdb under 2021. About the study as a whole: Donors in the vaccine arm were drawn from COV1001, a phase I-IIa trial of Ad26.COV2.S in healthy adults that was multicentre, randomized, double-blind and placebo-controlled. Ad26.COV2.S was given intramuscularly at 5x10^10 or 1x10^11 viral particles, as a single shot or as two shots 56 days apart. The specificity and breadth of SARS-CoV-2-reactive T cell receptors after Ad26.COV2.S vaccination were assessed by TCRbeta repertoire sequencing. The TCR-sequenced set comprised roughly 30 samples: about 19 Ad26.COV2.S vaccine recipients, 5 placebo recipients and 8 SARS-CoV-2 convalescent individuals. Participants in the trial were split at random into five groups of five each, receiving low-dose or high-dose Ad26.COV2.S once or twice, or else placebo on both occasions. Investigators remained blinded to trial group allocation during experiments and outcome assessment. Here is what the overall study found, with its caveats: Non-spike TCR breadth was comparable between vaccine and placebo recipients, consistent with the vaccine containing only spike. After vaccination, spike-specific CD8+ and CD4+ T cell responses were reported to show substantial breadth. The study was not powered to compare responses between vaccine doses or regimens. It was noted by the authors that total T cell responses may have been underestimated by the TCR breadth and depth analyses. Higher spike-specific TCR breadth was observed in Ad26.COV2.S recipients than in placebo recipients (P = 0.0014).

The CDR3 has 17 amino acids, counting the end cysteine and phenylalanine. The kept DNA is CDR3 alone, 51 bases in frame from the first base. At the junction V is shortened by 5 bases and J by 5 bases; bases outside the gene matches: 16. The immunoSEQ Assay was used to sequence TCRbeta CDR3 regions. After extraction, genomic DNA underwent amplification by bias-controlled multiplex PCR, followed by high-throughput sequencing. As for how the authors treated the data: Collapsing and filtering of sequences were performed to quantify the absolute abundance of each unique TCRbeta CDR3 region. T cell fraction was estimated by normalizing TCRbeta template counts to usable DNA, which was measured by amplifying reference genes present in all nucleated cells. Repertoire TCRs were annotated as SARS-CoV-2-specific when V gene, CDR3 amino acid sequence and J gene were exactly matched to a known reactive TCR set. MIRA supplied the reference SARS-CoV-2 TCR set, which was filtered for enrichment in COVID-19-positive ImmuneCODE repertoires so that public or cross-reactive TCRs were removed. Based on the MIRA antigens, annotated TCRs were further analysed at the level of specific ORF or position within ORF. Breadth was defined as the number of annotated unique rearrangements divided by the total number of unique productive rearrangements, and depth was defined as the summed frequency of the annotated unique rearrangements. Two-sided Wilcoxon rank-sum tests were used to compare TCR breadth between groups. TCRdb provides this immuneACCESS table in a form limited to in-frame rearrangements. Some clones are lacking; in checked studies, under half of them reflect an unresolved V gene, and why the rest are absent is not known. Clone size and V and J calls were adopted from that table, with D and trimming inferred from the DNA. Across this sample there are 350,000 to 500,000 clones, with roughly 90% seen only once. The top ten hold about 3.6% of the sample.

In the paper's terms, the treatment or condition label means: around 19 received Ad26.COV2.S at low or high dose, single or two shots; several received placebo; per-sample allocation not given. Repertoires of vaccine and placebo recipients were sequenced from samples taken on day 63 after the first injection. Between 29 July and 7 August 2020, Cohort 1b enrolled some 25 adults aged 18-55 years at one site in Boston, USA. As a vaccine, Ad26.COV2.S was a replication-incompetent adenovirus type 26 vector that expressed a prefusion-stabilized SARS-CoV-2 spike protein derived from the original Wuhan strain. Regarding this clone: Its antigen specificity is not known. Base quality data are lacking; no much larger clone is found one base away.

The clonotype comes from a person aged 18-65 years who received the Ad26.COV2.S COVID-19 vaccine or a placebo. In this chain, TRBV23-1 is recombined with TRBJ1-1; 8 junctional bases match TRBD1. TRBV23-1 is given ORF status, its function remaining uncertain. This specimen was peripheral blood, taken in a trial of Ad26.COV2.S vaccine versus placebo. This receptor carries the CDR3 CASSIGTGLFSHTEAFF. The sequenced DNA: TGCGCCAGCAGTATAGGGACAGGCCTATTTAGTCATACTGAAGCTTTCTTT.